The clone carrying this T cell receptor beta chain appeared many times. After removal of 8 bases from V and 6 bases from J, the junction contained 11 bases not matched to a gene. The CDR3 sequence is 14 residues long. Germline V gene data show CDR1 as SGHTA and CDR2 as FQGNSA. In the original workflow: Amplification of reference gene primers provided the estimated nucleated cell counts. Assay: immunoSEQ multiplex PCR; the TCRdb copy retains only in-frame clones and omits some. V, J and clone size derive from that table, while D and trimming were established from the DNA sequence. The table shows approximately 220,000 clones, with 83% occurring only once. The data were obtained in a study of blood T cell repertoires in COVID-19. In the study overall: Samples of COVID-19 (acute and convalescent) were obtained from the United States, Italy and Spain.

The chain carries TRBV7-2 and TRBJ1-2, with TRBD1 matching over 8 bases. Source material: peripheral blood. The source of this sequence is a woman aged 40 to 49 with active or convalescent COVID-19. CDR3 DNA: TGTGCCAGCTCCGCTCGAGGACAGGGAGATGGCTACACCTTC. Its translation is CASSARGQGDGYTF.